The clone carrying this T cell receptor beta chain was seen ten or more times. The antigen is not known. The record originates from a study of CD8 T cells in ankylosing spondylitis. Study findings and constraints: What appeared characteristic of ankylosing spondylitis blood was a TCR beta motif of under 10 highly homologous variants. According to the report, clones linked to the disease were significantly enriched in matched synovial fluid samples taken from ankylosing spondylitis patients.

TCRdb independently ran MiXCR on the 5' RACE reads; one entry per CDR3 protein. This table holds tens of thousands of distinct CDR3 sequences, 9% found once. The germline gives CDR1 SEHNR, CDR2 FQNEAQ (reference sequence). Trimming took off 5 bases at V and 7 bases at J, with 21 bases between the two ends. This CDR3 comprises 17 residues. The chain has TRBV7-9 and TRBJ1-6; TRBD1 is a possible D gene (5 bases). The TCR sequence derives from a male donor with ankylosing spondylitis. The specimen was blood, either unsorted or a sorted T cell fraction (not recorded which). CDR3 protein: CASSNRGVVEGNSPLHF. CDR3 nucleotides: TGTGCCAGCAGCAATCGGGGGGTTGTGGAGGGAAATTCACCCCTCCACTTT.